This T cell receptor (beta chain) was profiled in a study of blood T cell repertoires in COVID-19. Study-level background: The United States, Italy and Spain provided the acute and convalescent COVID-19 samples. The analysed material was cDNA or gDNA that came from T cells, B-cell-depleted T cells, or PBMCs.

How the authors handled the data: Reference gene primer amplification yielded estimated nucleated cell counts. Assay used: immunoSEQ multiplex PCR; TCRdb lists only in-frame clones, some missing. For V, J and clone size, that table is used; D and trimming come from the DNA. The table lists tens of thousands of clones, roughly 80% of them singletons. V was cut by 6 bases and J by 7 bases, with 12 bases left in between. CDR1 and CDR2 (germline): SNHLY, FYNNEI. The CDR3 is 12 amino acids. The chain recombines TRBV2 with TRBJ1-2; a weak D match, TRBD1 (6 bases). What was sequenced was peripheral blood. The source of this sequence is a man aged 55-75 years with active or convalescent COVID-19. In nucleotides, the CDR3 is TGTGCCAGCAGCCACCCGGACAGTGGCTACACCTTC. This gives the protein CASSHPDSGYTF. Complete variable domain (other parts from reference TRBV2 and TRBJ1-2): EPEVTQTPSHQVTQMGQEVILRCVPISNHLYFYWYRQILGQKVEFLVSFYNNEISEKSEIFDDQFSVERPDGSNFTLKIRSTKLEDSAMYFCASSHPDSGYTFGSGTRLTVV.